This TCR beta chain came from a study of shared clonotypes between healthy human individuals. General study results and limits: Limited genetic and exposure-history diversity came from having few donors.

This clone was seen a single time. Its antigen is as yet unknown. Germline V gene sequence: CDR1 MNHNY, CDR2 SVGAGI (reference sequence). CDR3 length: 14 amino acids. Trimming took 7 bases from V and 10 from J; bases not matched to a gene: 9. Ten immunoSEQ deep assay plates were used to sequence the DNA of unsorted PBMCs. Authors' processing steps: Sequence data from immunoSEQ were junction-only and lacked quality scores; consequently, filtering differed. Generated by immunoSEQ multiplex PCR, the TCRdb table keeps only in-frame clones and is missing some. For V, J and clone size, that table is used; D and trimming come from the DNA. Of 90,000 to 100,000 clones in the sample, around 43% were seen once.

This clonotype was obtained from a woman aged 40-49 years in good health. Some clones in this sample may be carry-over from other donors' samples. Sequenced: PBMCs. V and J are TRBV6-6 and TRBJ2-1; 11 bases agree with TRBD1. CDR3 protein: CASMTDRGLGEQFF. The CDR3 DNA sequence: TGTGCCAGCATGACGGACAGGGGGCTTGGAGAGCAGTTCTTC.